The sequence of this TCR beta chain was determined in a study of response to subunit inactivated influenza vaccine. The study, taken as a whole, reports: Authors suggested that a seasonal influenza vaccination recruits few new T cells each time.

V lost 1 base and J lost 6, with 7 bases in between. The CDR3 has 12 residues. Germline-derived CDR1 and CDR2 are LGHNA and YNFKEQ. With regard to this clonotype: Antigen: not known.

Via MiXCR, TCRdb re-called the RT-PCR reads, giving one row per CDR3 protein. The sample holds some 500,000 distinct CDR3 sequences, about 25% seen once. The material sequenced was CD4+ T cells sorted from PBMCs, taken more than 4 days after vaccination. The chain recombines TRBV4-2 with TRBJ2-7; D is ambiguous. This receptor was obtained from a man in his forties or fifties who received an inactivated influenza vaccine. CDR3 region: CASSQVQGEQYF. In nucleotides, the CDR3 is TGTGCCAGCAGCCAAGTACAAGGCGAGCAGTACTTC.